This TCR beta chain was recorded in a study of response to subunit inactivated influenza vaccine. Study-level points and caveats: Authors proposed each seasonal influenza vaccination draws in few new T cells.

TCRdb called the RT-PCR reads again in MiXCR, with one record for every CDR3 protein. The data contain more than 700,000 distinct CDR3 sequences, around 20% of them singletons. The CDR3 sequence is 14 residues long. The V and J ends lost 6 bases and 2 bases respectively, with 13 bases between them. CDR1 is ENHRY, CDR2 SYGVKD, per germline. This clonotype was seen only a few times. The antigen is unknown. The genes are TRBV10-3 and TRBJ2-5, with D perhaps TRBD1 (5 bases). The TCR was taken from a man in his forties or fifties who received an inactivated influenza vaccine. Sequencing used PBMCs from blood, obtained 5 days after vaccination. The CDR3 DNA reads TGTGCCATCAGGTTGACAGAAAAACAAGAGACCCAGTACTTC. Translated: CAIRLTEKQETQYF.